The 20 T cell receptor beta chains given below trace back to one sample, sequenced in a study of blood T cell repertoires in COVID-19. The assay was immunoSEQ multiplex PCR, and TCRdb's table has in-frame clones only and misses some. The data contain about 70,000 clones, 70% to 90% of them singletons. The sequenced material came from peripheral blood. The receptors were sampled from a man in his forties or fifties with COVID-19, enrolled during active disease.

DNA for the CDR3: TGTGCCAGCAGTGAAGAACTAGCGGGGAGGGGCGAGCAGTTCTTC. Protein sequence: CASSEELAGRGEQFF. The V gene is TRBV2, the J gene TRBJ2-1, with TRBD2 matching over 10 bases. V was pared by 1 base and J by 10 bases, with 7 bases of the junction left unmatched. CDR3 length: 15 residues. From germline, CDR1 is SNHLY and CDR2 FYNNEI.

About this clone itself: The same CDR3 can be traced to other DNA sequences in this sample. The J gene is TRBJ2-3, the V gene TRBV11-2; 9 bases align to TRBD2. The CDR3 has 16 amino acids. Germline V CDR1 and CDR2: SGHAT, FQNNGV. Losses at the gene ends were 1 base for V and 1 base for J; bases not matched to a gene: 3. The CDR3 protein is CASSLGLAGGTDTQYF. The CDR3 DNA reads TGTGCCAGCAGCTTAGGTTTAGCGGGGGGCACAGATACGCAGTATTTT.

V is TRBV3-1 (or the pseudogene TRBV3-2) and J is TRBJ2-4; 9 nucleotides agree with TRBD2. J was trimmed by 6 bases and V by 3 bases; bases with no gene match: 9. The CDR3 is 16 amino acids. Germline CDR1 is LGHDT and CDR2 is YNNKEL (reference sequence). The CDR3 region is CASSHPAGGERNIQYF. The CDR3 DNA follows: TGTGCCAGCAGCCATCCCGCGGGGGGGGAGAGAAACATTCAGTACTTC.

A single count supports this clone. V and J are TRBV19 and TRBJ1-5, with D possibly being TRBD1 (5 bases). This CDR3 is built from 14 residues. Germline loops: CDR1 LNHDA, CDR2 SQIVND (reference sequence). V was pared by 5 bases and J by 5 bases, with 13 bases between. CDR3 residues: CASSGAAGDQPQHF. CDR3 in DNA: TGTGCCAGTAGTGGGGCGGCGGGAGATCAGCCCCAGCATTTT.

This chain joins TRBV28 and TRBJ2-3; TRBD1 matches 9 bases. The CDR3 runs to 14 residues. The ends lost 5 bases at V and 4 bases at J; junction bases unmatched: 4. Germline CDR1 and CDR2: MDHEN and SYDVKM. The CDR3 DNA is TGTGCCAGCAGTCACAGACAGGGGGCAGATACGCAGTATTTT. Protein: CASSHRQGADTQYF.

This clone was observed a handful of times. This chain joins TRBV4-1 and TRBJ2-1; 14 bases fit TRBD2. The junction had 4 bases not matched to a gene; V was cut back by 5 bases and J by 1 base. The germline CDR1 and CDR2 sequences are MGHRA and YSYEKL. CDR3 size: 17 residues. The CDR3 nucleotides are TGCGCCAGCAGCAGCCGGACTAGCGGGGGGTCCTACAATGAGCAGTTCTTC. It codes for CASSSRTSGGSYNEQFF.

The chain links TRBV5-5 to TRBJ1-1, with D unresolved. Germline V gives CDR1 SGHKS, CDR2 YYEKEE (reference sequence). CDR3 length: 13 residues. V shed 2 bases and J shed 1 base, with 6 bases lying between them. The DNA for the CDR3 is TGTGCCAGCAGCTTTTCAGGGAACACTGAAGCTTTCTTT. It translates to CASSFSGNTEAFF.

The gene calls are TRBV3-1 (or the pseudogene TRBV3-2) and TRBJ2-3, with 11 positions matching TRBD2. The V gene's germline CDR1 is LGHDT and CDR2 YNNKEL (reference sequence). Trimming took 1 base from V and 3 from J; bases not matched to a gene: 6. The CDR3 is made up of 17 amino acids. The CDR3 protein is CASSQVRGLAETDTQYF. The CDR3 nucleotides read TGTGCCAGCAGCCAAGTTCGGGGACTAGCGGAAACAGATACGCAGTATTTT.

CDR3 amino acids: CASSSGTSSYNEQFF. The DNA for the CDR3 is TGTGCCAGCAGCTCCGGGACAAGCTCCTACAATGAGCAGTTCTTC. The chain uses TRBV5-4 and TRBJ2-1, with D possibly being TRBD1 (6 bases). V lost 3 bases and J lost 0, with 10 bases in between. This CDR3 region has 15 residues. Germline V gene lookup returns CDR1 SGHNT and CDR2 YYREEE (reference sequence).

This chain connects TRBV30 to TRBJ1-6; a possible D gene is TRBD1 (6 bases). CDR3 size: 16 residues. Germline CDR1 reads GTSNPN; CDR2 reads SVGIG (reference sequence). The ends were cut back, 4 bases at V and 8 bases at J, with 21 bases in the middle. This CDR3 is CAWNRVGQRIYSPLHF. The CDR3 region has the DNA TGTGCCTGGAATCGGGTCGGACAGCGAATTTATTCACCCCTCCACTTT.

The genes are TRBV28 and TRBJ1-5, with TRBD1 as a possible D gene (6 bases). The length of the CDR3 is 16 residues. Germline lookup yields CDR1 MDHEN and CDR2 SYDVKM. Between the trimmed V and J ends, which lost 6 bases and 4 bases, there was a span of 19 bases. CDR3 region: CASSLTPGQTNQPQHF. CDR3 sequence (DNA): TGTGCCAGCAGCCTAACGCCTGGACAGACAAATCAGCCCCAGCATTTT. The full variable domain, with the rest looked up from reference TRBV28 and TRBJ1-5, is DVKVTQSSRYLVKRTGEKVFLECVQDMDHENMFWYRQDPGLGLRLIYFSYDVKMKEKGDIPEGYSVSREKKERFSLILESASTNQTSMYLCASSLTPGQTNQPQHFGDGTRLSIL.

The J gene is TRBJ1-2, the V gene TRBV28; 9 bases align to TRBD1. V was pared by 6 bases and J by 5 bases, with 16 bases of the junction left unmatched. The CDR3 runs 17 residues. Germline V lookup: CDR1 MDHEN, CDR2 SYDVKM. CDR3 DNA sequence: TGTGCCAGCAGGCAATACGATGGGACAGGGAGGGGGTATGGCTACACCTTC. It yields the protein CASRQYDGTGRGYGYTF.

As to this clone: The junction differs from germline at one of its ends, possibly a read error. The chain has TRBV5-6 and TRBJ2-7, with TRBD1 identical over 7 bases. Germline-derived CDR1 and CDR2 are SGHDT and YYEEEE. The CDR3 is 9 residues long. CDR3 residues: CASWGQLNF. DNA of the CDR3: TGTGCCAGCTGGGGACAGCTCAACTTC.

The DNA of the CDR3 is TGTGCCAGCAGCCGGGCCGGGAATTACAATGAGCAGTTCTTC. This gives the protein CASSRAGNYNEQFF. The chain employs TRBV27 and TRBJ2-1; the D gene is possibly TRBD2 (5 bases). Germline assignment: CDR1 MNHEY and CDR2 SMNVEV (reference sequence). The germline V and J ends were trimmed by 6 bases and 4 bases, with 13 bases remaining between them. This CDR3 has 14 residues.

The chain couples TRBV21-1 to TRBJ2-1; the tabulated D call, TRBD2, remains unverified against the DNA. TRBV21-1 is shown as a pseudogene. This CDR3 has 12 residues. The chain's CDR3 is CASSPGDNEQFF. The CDR3 DNA follows: TGTGCCAGCAGCCCGGGGGACAATGAGCAGTTCTTC.

This chain connects TRBV24-1 to TRBJ2-2; maybe TRBD2 (7 bases). V was clipped by 0 bases and J by 4 bases, with 14 bases between them. CDR3 length: 17 amino acids. Germline CDR1 KGHDR, CDR2 SFDVKD. CDR3: CATSDLWGGGGTGELFF. As DNA, the CDR3 is TGTGCCACCAGTGATTTGTGGGGGGGCGGCGGCACCGGGGAGCTGTTTTTT.

The chain joins TRBV3-1 (or the pseudogene TRBV3-2) to TRBJ2-1, with D unclear. Trimming pared 3 bases from V and 7 bases from J, leaving 10 bases between. Germline lookup yields CDR1 LGHDT and CDR2 YNNKEL (reference sequence). The CDR3 runs to 13 residues. In DNA form, the CDR3 reads TGTGCCAGCAGCCATCGACAACAGAATGAGCAGTTCTTC. Protein product: CASSHRQQNEQFF.

This rearrangement joins TRBV12-3 or TRBV12-4 to TRBJ2-7, with D possibly being TRBD1 (5 bases). This CDR3 is built from 13 residues. Trimming cost V 1 base and J 4 bases, with 8 bases left between them. CDR3: CASSLGQRYEQYF. In nucleotides, the CDR3 is TGTGCCAGCAGTTTAGGACAGAGGTACGAGCAGTACTTC.

This chain links TRBV7-8 with TRBJ2-1, with 12 positions matching TRBD2. The V and J ends lost 2 bases and 0 bases, in that order; junction bases with no gene match: 11. From germline, CDR1 is SGHVS and CDR2 FQNEAQ. The CDR3 loop spans 20 amino acids. Here the CDR3 reads CASSLHRLAGARGSYNEQFF. CDR3 coding DNA: TGTGCCAGCAGCTTACACCGACTAGCGGGGGCCCGCGGCTCCTACAATGAGCAGTTCTTC. Filled out from reference TRBV7-8 and TRBJ2-1, the complete variable domain reads GAGVSQSPRYKVAKRGQDVALRCDPISGHVSLFWYQQALGQGPEFLTYFQNEAQLDKSGLPSDRFFAERPEGSVSTLKIQRTQQEDSAVYLCASSLHRLAGARGSYNEQFFGPGTRLTVL.

V and J are TRBV28 and TRBJ1-1; D may be TRBD1 (5 bases). In germline, CDR1 is MDHEN, CDR2 SYDVKM. Trimming cost V 2 bases and J 0 bases, with 7 bases left between them. CDR3 length equals 14 residues. The CDR3 reads CASSLVRVNTEAFF. In DNA form, the CDR3 reads TGTGCCAGCAGTTTAGTCAGGGTGAACACTGAAGCTTTCTTT. The full variable domain, with the rest looked up from reference TRBV28 and TRBJ1-1, is DVKVTQSSRYLVKRTGEKVFLECVQDMDHENMFWYRQDPGLGLRLIYFSYDVKMKEKGDIPEGYSVSREKKERFSLILESASTNQTSMYLCASSLVRVNTEAFFGQGTRLTVV.